Below, 21 T cell receptor beta chains from the same sample are listed, as sequenced in a study of blood T cells in healthy people across ages. A second PCR of roughly 7 to 11 cycles used a sample-barcoded 5' primer and a J-beta primer mix. TCRdb ran MiXCR on the 5' RACE reads and lists one entry per CDR3 protein. The data hold roughly 570,000 distinct CDR3 sequences, with approximately 27% observed a single time. The sample consisted of blood. The receptors come from a woman aged 70-85 years in good health.

The chain recombines TRBV10-3 with TRBJ2-5; TRBD1 aligns across 10 bases. The DNA end favors TRBJ2-7, so the J call may be wrong. This CDR3 region has 17 residues. The V gene's germline CDR1 is ENHRY and CDR2 SYGVKD. The CDR3 DNA reads as TGTGCCATCAGCCCCAAGGGACCGGGACAGGGGTCCCACGAGCAGTACTTC. Translated, it gives CAISPKGPGQGSHEQYF.

This clonotype was picked up many times. The rearrangement links TRBV6-2 or TRBV6-3 to TRBJ2-3, with 7 bases that match TRBD1. The germline V gene encodes CDR1 MNHEY and CDR2 SVGEGT. J gave up 4 bases and V 0 bases, and 1 base lay outside the gene matches. The CDR3 has 14 amino acids. The CDR3 DNA sequence: TGTGCCAGCAGTTACTCAACAGGGGCAGATACGCAGTATTTT. Protein: CASSYSTGADTQYF.

The rearrangement joins TRBV5-1 to TRBJ2-5; D is possibly TRBD1 (6 bases). With the DNA end fitting TRBJ2-1 better, the J assignment may be wrong. Germline V gives CDR1 SGHRS, CDR2 YFSETQ. The CDR3 has 15 residues. DNA of the CDR3: TGCGCCAGCAGCTTGGGGGTGGGGGCCTTATATGAGCAGTTCTTC. It specifies CASSLGVGALYEQFF.

For this clonotype: Its ends do not fully match the called genes, so a read error is possible. The gene calls are TRBV7-8 and TRBJ1-1; a possible D gene is TRBD1 (5 bases). The CDR3 consists of 16 residues. Germline V lookup: CDR1 SGHVS, CDR2 FQNEAQ. CDR3 in amino acids: CASSLVGGPLKTEAFF. The CDR3 DNA reads as TGTGCCAGCAGCTTAGTCGGGGGACCCCTGAAGACTGAAGCTTTCTTT.

The chain couples TRBV28 to TRBJ1-4; TRBD1 matches 7 bases. Germline V gives CDR1 MDHEN, CDR2 SYDVKM. This CDR3 region has 14 residues. The V gene end was trimmed by 4 bases and the J gene end by 7 bases; junction bases not matched to a gene: 6. The CDR3: CASSSYRGLEKLFF. The CDR3, as DNA: TGTGCCAGCAGTTCTTACAGGGGCCTTGAAAAACTGTTTTTT. The full variable domain, in which reference TRBV28 and TRBJ1-4 provide the parts outside the CDR3, is DVKVTQSSRYLVKRTGEKVFLECVQDMDHENMFWYRQDPGLGLRLIYFSYDVKMKEKGDIPEGYSVSREKKERFSLILESASTNQTSMYLCASSSYRGLEKLFFGSGTQLSVL.

This clonotype was counted only a few times. The V and J genes are TRBV7-2 and TRBJ2-2; the D is unclear. V was trimmed by 5 bases and J by 8 bases, leaving 9 bases between them. This CDR3 is 12 amino acids long. The V gene's germline CDR1 is SGHTA and CDR2 FQGNSA. This chain's CDR3 is CASSPERGELFF. As DNA, the CDR3 is TGTGCCAGCAGCCCCGAGAGGGGGGAGCTGTTTTTT.

In this sample, this clonotype turned up a few times. The V call is TRBV5-5, the J call TRBJ2-7; D unresolved. Per the germline V gene, CDR1 is SGHKS and CDR2 is YYEKEE (reference sequence). There are 13 residues in the CDR3. Trimming left V 4 bases short and J 2 bases short, with 10 bases between. CDR3 sequence: CASSPSGTYEQYF. The CDR3 nucleotides read TGTGCCAGCAGCCCCTCGGGTACCTACGAGCAGTACTTC.

This clonotype was found a few times. The chain combines TRBV20-1 with TRBJ2-2; perhaps TRBD2 as D (6 bases). From germline, CDR1 is DFQATT and CDR2 SNEGSKA (reference sequence). Trimming left V 6 bases short and J 2 bases short, with 13 bases between. This CDR3 comprises 14 residues. This chain's CDR3 is CSASGGKNTGELFF. In DNA form, the CDR3 reads TGCAGTGCATCCGGAGGGAAAAACACCGGGGAGCTGTTTTTT.

V is TRBV7-2 and J is TRBJ1-2; D remains unclear. CDR1 and CDR2 from the germline V gene are SGHTA and FQGNSA. Trimming pared 4 bases from V and 2 bases from J, leaving 14 bases between. The CDR3 extends over 15 amino acids. CDR3 bases: TGTGCCAGCAGCTGGGGTCGGGGAGGAAACTATGGCTACACCTTC. This sequence encodes CASSWGRGGNYGYTF.

The gene calls are TRBV27 and TRBJ2-5; no reliable D call. The better agreement between TRBJ2-7 and the DNA end casts doubt on the J call. Germline CDR1 is MNHEY and CDR2 is SMNVEV (reference sequence). The CDR3 sequence is 13 residues long. The CDR3 bases are TGTGCCAGCAGTTTAAAACAGTCCTACGAGCAGTACTTC. Protein: CASSLKQSYEQYF.

V is TRBV5-8 and J is TRBJ2-7; TRBD1 matches at 7 bases. The CDR3 is made up of 14 amino acids. The V gene end was trimmed by 2 bases and the J gene end by 9 bases; junction bases not matched to a gene: 11. Looked up from germline, CDR1 is SGHTS and CDR2 is YDEGEE. The CDR3 DNA reads as TGTGCCAGCAGCTTAAAGGGGGCCCAAGGAGGGCAGTACTTC. This translates into CASSLKGAQGGQYF. The complete variable domain, with remaining parts taken from reference TRBV5-8 and TRBJ2-7, reads EAGVTQSPTHLIKTRGQQATLRCSPISGHTSVYWYQQALGLGLQFLLWYDEGEERNRGNFPPRFSGRQFPNYSSELNVNALELEDSALYLCASSLKGAQGGQYFGPGTRLTVT.

The chain recombines TRBV9 with TRBJ1-2; D not resolved. The germline V gene has CDR1 SGDLS and CDR2 YYNGEE. The CDR3 extends over 15 amino acids. V lost 4 bases and J 4 bases, leaving 17 bases between the germline ends. This CDR3 is CASSPNPETVYGYTF. The CDR3 nucleotides are TGTGCCAGCAGCCCCAACCCGGAGACGGTCTATGGCTACACCTTC. Using reference TRBV9 and TRBJ1-2 for the parts outside the CDR3, the full variable domain is DSGVTQTPKHLITATGQRVTLRCSPRSGDLSVYWYQQSLDQGLQFLIQYYNGEERAKGNILERFSAQQFPDLHSELNLSSLELGDSALYFCASSPNPETVYGYTFGSGTRLTVV.

This clonotype showed up just a few times. The chain couples TRBV7-2 to TRBJ2-5; tentatively, D is TRBD1 or TRBD2 (5 bases each). V lost 5 bases and J lost 11, with 15 bases in between. This CDR3 has 12 residues. Germline CDR1 is SGHTA and CDR2 is FQGNSA. The CDR3 DNA is TGTGCCAGCAGCAAATGGCTGGGGGAGCAGTACTTC. This translates into CASSKWLGEQYF.

The table lists this clonotype with a few counts. The chain has TRBV12-3 or TRBV12-4 and TRBJ1-5; 8 bases map to TRBD1. CDR3 length: 14 amino acids. The ends lost 7 bases at V and 4 bases at J; junction bases unmatched: 6. The CDR3 reads CASTGQGGNQPQHF. The CDR3 coding sequence is TGTGCCAGCACCGGACAGGGTGGGAATCAGCCCCAGCATTTT.

Only a few counts were recorded for this clonotype. The chain couples TRBV2 to TRBJ2-4, with a weak D call TRBD2 (6 bases). Trimming cost V 4 bases and J 0 bases, with 13 bases left between them. In germline, CDR1 is SNHLY, CDR2 FYNNEI. This CDR3 region has 16 residues. The CDR3 loop is CASSGYSGLAKNIQYF. The CDR3 DNA reads as TGTGCCAGCAGTGGATATAGCGGCCTAGCCAAAAACATTCAGTACTTC.

V and J are TRBV20-1 and TRBJ2-5; 10 bases align to TRBD1. The DNA end lines up better with TRBJ2-7; the J call may be wrong. The CDR3 has 12 amino acids. Germline V gene lookup returns CDR1 DFQATT and CDR2 SNEGSKA (reference sequence). CDR3 coding DNA: TGCAGTGCTAGGACAGGGGGCGACGAGCAGTACTTC. Translated, it gives CSARTGGDEQYF.

The chain combines TRBV13 with TRBJ1-1; 7 bases agree with TRBD1. The CDR3 runs 13 residues. Germline CDR1 reads PRHDT; CDR2 reads FYEKMQ (reference sequence). V shed 9 bases, J shed 7 bases, and the junction held 11 bases outside the gene matches. The CDR3 here is CASVRGAGLEAFF. The CDR3 region has the DNA TGTGCCAGTGTCAGGGGGGCAGGCCTTGAAGCTTTCTTT.

This clonotype was found a few times. V gene TRBV6-6 combines with J gene TRBJ2-2; 11 nucleotides align to TRBD1. V was pared by 7 bases and J by 6 bases, with 7 bases of the junction left unmatched. Germline CDR1 and CDR2: MNHNY and SVGAGI (reference sequence). The CDR3 covers 15 residues. The CDR3 region has the DNA TGTGCCAGCATCCCGGACAGGGGGCGGTCCGGGGAGCTGTTTTTT. Translating gives CASIPDRGRSGELFF.

This clonotype was picked up a small number of times. V gene TRBV5-1 combines with J gene TRBJ2-5; 9 nucleotides line up with TRBD2. The CDR3 totals 15 residues. J lost 2 bases, V lost 2 bases, and 4 bases had no gene match. Germline values: CDR1 SGHRS, CDR2 YFSETQ. The CDR3 bases are TGCGCCAGCAGCTTTAGCGGGGGCTATCAAGAGACCCAGTACTTC. This translates into CASSFSGGYQETQYF.

The chain links TRBV7-2 to TRBJ2-3; 8 nucleotides agree with TRBD2. Per germline, CDR1 SGHTA and CDR2 FQGNSA. The CDR3 has 16 amino acids. V was clipped by 4 bases and J by 0 bases; unmatched bases: 6. Written as DNA, the CDR3 is TGTGCCAGCAGCTCAGGACTAGCCCATAGCACAGATACGCAGTATTTT. Its protein is CASSSGLAHSTDTQYF. The full variable domain, in which reference TRBV7-2 and TRBJ2-3 provide the parts outside the CDR3, is GAGVSQSPSNKVTEKGKDVELRCDPISGHTALYWYRQSLGQGLEFLIYFQGNSAPDKSGLPSDRFSAERTGGSVSTLTIQRTQQEDSAVYLCASSSGLAHSTDTQYFGPGTRLTVL.

This clonotype was detected many times. The chain has TRBV7-2 and TRBJ2-5; D not resolved. The CDR3 has 13 residues. The germline gives CDR1 SGHTA, CDR2 FQGNSA. V was trimmed by 2 bases and J by 5 bases, leaving 9 bases between them. CDR3 nucleotides: TGTGCCAGCAGCTTAAATCCCCTGGAGACCCAGTACTTC. It specifies CASSLNPLETQYF.